The clone carrying this T cell receptor beta chain has a handful of counts. The antigen remains undetermined. CDR1 KGHSH and CDR2 LQKENI come from the germline V gene. Trimming removed 3 bases from V and 6 bases from J; junction bases left unmatched: 7. CDR3 size: 15 residues. As to time point: persistent/refractory GD, antithyroid drugs over 5 years with positive TRAb. With RNA extracted from PBMCs as input, the TCR library was made. EDTA tubes collected nine milliliters of peripheral blood. This record comes from a study of regulatory T cells in long-lasting Graves disease. The study's findings and limits: Favoring TRBV28, TRBJ1-2 and TRBJ2-5 was a feature seen in persistent disease.

To make TCR beta libraries, researchers used iRepertoire HTBI primers and Arm-PCR of CDR3 regions. TCRdb passed the multiplex PCR reads through MiXCR, listing each CDR3 protein once. The sample has 300,000 to 400,000 distinct CDR3 sequences, around 19% seen once. Sample: peripheral blood mononuclear cells (PBMCs), taken when the disease was refractory, from a patient treated with antithyroid drugs. J is TRBJ1-5 and V is TRBV18; 8 nucleotides agree with TRBD1. The TCR was taken from a female donor with Graves disease. CDR3 loop: CASSPFSTGVQPQHF. The CDR3 DNA reads TGTGCCAGCTCACCTTTTTCGACAGGGGTTCAGCCCCAGCATTTT.